The 20 T cell receptor beta chains presented below share a single source sample, sequenced in a study of T cells in Graves' hyperthyroidism and ophthalmopathy. TCR beta CDR3 regions were amplified from RNA transcripts. An initial round of RT-PCR targeting the TCR CDR3 relied on the HTBI primer set. TCRdb re-called the multiplex PCR reads with MiXCR, one entry per CDR3 protein. Of 250,000 to 300,000 distinct CDR3 sequences in the sample, more than 10% were seen once. The specimen sequenced was blood. Every receptor here comes from a woman younger than 45 with Graves' hyperthyroidism that later progressed to Graves' ophthalmopathy.

V and J are TRBV5-4 and TRBJ2-7; D is unresolved. Trimming cost V 4 bases and J 3 bases, with 11 bases left between them. CDR1 and CDR2 (germline): SGHNT, YYREEE (reference sequence). The CDR3 length is 13 residues. This CDR3 is CASSRFGSYEQYF. The CDR3 bases are TGTGCCAGCAGCCGCTTTGGAAGCTACGAGCAGTACTTC.

The table lists this clonotype with many counts. The chain links TRBV6-1 to TRBJ1-5; D perhaps matches TRBD1 (5 bases). The length of the CDR3 is 16 residues. With 2 bases removed from V and 1 base from J, the gap between germline ends came to 12 bases. Germline V gene data show CDR1 as MNHNS and CDR2 as SASEGT. The CDR3 bases are TGTGCCAGCAGTGAAAAAGGGGCAGGGAGCAATCAGCCCCAGCATTTT. Translating gives CASSEKGAGSNQPQHF.

Many counts were recorded for this clonotype. V usage is TRBV4-1 and J usage is TRBJ2-7; D remains unclear. Trimming took 0 bases from V and 3 from J, leaving 3 bases between them. Germline V CDR1 and CDR2: MGHRA, YSYEKL. The CDR3 loop spans 12 amino acids. The CDR3 DNA is TGCGCCAGCAGCCAAGAGGGCTACGAGCAGTACTTC. This codes for CASSQEGYEQYF.

This clonotype was seen ten or more times. The chain joins TRBV5-1 to TRBJ2-7; possible D gene TRBD2, 6 bases. From germline, CDR1 is SGHRS and CDR2 YFSETQ. V shed 0 bases and J shed 2 bases, with 12 bases lying between them. This CDR3 is built from 15 residues. The CDR3 coding sequence is TGCGCCAGCAGCTTGGAGCCTAGCGCGGCCTACGAGCAGTACTTC. Its translation: CASSLEPSAAYEQYF.

There are many counts of this clonotype. The V call is TRBV7-2, the J call TRBJ2-2; tentatively, D is TRBD2 (6 bases). This CDR3 is 15 amino acids long. V lost 0 bases and J 2 bases, leaving 7 bases between the germline ends. Germline-derived CDR1 and CDR2 are SGHTA and FQGNSA. CDR3 sequence reads: CASSLAGLNTGELFF. As DNA, the CDR3 is TGTGCCAGCAGCTTAGCGGGACTCAACACCGGGGAGCTGTTTTTT.

The table lists this clonotype with many counts. The chain employs TRBV28 and TRBJ2-5, with TRBD2 matching over 7 bases. The CDR3 loop spans 13 amino acids. Germline CDR1 reads MDHEN; CDR2 reads SYDVKM. V shed 10 bases, J shed 0 bases, and the junction held 5 bases outside the gene matches. In DNA form, the CDR3 reads TGTGCCATCCGACTAGCAGACCAAGAGACCCAGTACTTC. It specifies CAIRLADQETQYF. The full variable domain, rest sourced from reference TRBV28 and TRBJ2-5, is DVKVTQSSRYLVKRTGEKVFLECVQDMDHENMFWYRQDPGLGLRLIYFSYDVKMKEKGDIPEGYSVSREKKERFSLILESASTNQTSMYLCAIRLADQETQYFGPGTRLLVL.

This clonotype was seen a handful of times. This chain connects TRBV20-1 to TRBJ2-4; perhaps TRBD2 as D (6 bases). There are 12 residues in the CDR3. The V gene lost 3 bases and the J gene lost 8 bases, with 11 bases spanning the gap. CDR1 is DFQATT, CDR2 SNEGSKA, per germline (reference sequence). The CDR3 loop reads CSARYSGDIQYF. CDR3 bases: TGCAGTGCTAGGTACTCGGGGGACATTCAGTACTTC.

The chain uses TRBV27 and TRBJ2-7; perhaps D is TRBD1 or TRBD2 (5 bases each). This CDR3 has 15 amino acids. Trimming took 3 bases from V and 3 from J, leaving 15 bases between them. CDR1 MNHEY and CDR2 SMNVEV come from the germline V gene (reference sequence). The CDR3 is CASSFVGTEGYEQYF. For the CDR3, the DNA is TGTGCCAGCAGTTTCGTAGGGACCGAGGGCTACGAGCAGTACTTC.

This clonotype occurred many times. J is TRBJ1-1 and V is TRBV28, with D perhaps matching TRBD1 (5 bases). This CDR3 has 12 amino acids. Trimming left V 8 bases short and J 11 bases short, with 18 bases between. Germline V gene lookup returns CDR1 MDHEN and CDR2 SYDVKM. In DNA form, the CDR3 reads TGTGCCAGCTCCCCCCTGGGTCGACAGGCTTTCTTT. Its protein is CASSPLGRQAFF.

This clonotype appeared many times. The rearrangement uses TRBV3-1 and TRBJ2-6; 8 bases align to TRBD1. CDR3 length equals 17 residues. V was pared by 4 bases and J by 2 bases, with 7 bases of the junction left unmatched. From germline, CDR1 is LGHDT and CDR2 YNNKEL (reference sequence). CDR3 DNA sequence: TGTGCCAGCAGCCTCAGGGGGCTCCAGGCTGGGGCCAACGTCCTGACTTTC. Translating it yields CASSLRGLQAGANVLTF.

There are many counts of this clonotype. The rearrangement joins TRBV7-8 to TRBJ1-6, with TRBD1 identical over 8 bases. The V gene end was trimmed by 5 bases and the J gene end by 6 bases; junction bases not matched to a gene: 6. CDR1 and CDR2 (germline): SGHVS, FQNEAQ. The CDR3 consists of 15 residues. The CDR3 nucleotides are TGTGCCAGCAGCACCCGGACAGGGATTAATTCACCCCTCCACTTT. This codes for CASSTRTGINSPLHF.

This clonotype was detected many times. This chain connects TRBV5-4 to TRBJ2-5; the D is unclear. The CDR3 loop spans 14 amino acids. Trimming removed 4 bases from V and 0 bases from J, with 10 bases in between. The germline V gene encodes CDR1 SGHNT and CDR2 YYREEE (reference sequence). The CDR3 nucleotides are TGTGCCAGCAGCAATAGAAAGAACCAAGAGACCCAGTACTTC. Protein sequence: CASSNRKNQETQYF.

This clonotype was found many times. Germline and junction disagree at one end, which may indicate a read error. This chain joins TRBV10-3 and TRBJ2-1, with 8 bases lining up with TRBD2. The CDR3 has 16 residues. Germline loops: CDR1 ENHRY, CDR2 SYGVKD. CDR3 sequence: CAISELTSVSFNEQFF. The CDR3 DNA reads TGTGCCATCAGTGAGTTGACTAGCGTATCCTTCAATGAGCAGTTCTTC.

This clonotype was seen repeatedly, ten times or more. The chain links TRBV4-2 to TRBJ2-3, with no clear D. This CDR3 comprises 14 residues. Germline V gives CDR1 LGHNA, CDR2 YNFKEQ. Trimming shortened V by 1 base and J by 6 bases, and 11 bases separated the two germline ends. In DNA, the CDR3 is TGTGCCAGCAGCCAAGGCCCCACGGCGGATACGCAGTATTTT. This codes for CASSQGPTADTQYF.

This clonotype was picked up many times. The gene calls are TRBV11-3 and TRBJ2-2; D unclear. This CDR3 comprises 12 residues. V was trimmed by 3 bases and J by 8 bases, leaving 7 bases between them. CDR1 is SGHNT, CDR2 YENEEA, per germline. The CDR3 sequence: CASSFSAGELFF. The CDR3 DNA follows: TGTGCCAGCAGCTTTTCGGCGGGGGAGCTGTTTTTT. Filled out from reference TRBV11-3 and TRBJ2-2, the complete variable domain reads EAGVVQSPRYKIIEKKQPVAFWCNPISGHNTLYWYLQNLGQGPELLIRYENEEAVDDSQLPKDRFSAERLKGVDSTLKIQPAELGDSAVYLCASSFSAGELFFGEGSRLTVL.

This clonotype came up many times. The chain is built from TRBV7-3 and TRBJ2-3; D assignment may be TRBD1 or TRBD2 (5 bases each). CDR3 length: 12 amino acids. CDR1 and CDR2 from the germline V gene are SGHTA and FQGTGA. The ends were cut back, 1 base at V and 14 bases at J, with 13 bases in the middle. CDR3 in amino acids: CASSLNTGRVYF. CDR3 bases: TGTGCCAGCAGCTTAAACACGGGGCGGGTGTATTTT. Looking up the rest from reference TRBV7-3 and TRBJ2-3 gives the full variable domain: GAGVSQTPSNKVTEKGKYVELRCDPISGHTALYWYRQSLGQGPEFLIYFQGTGAADDSGLPNDRFFAVRPEGSVSTLKIQRTERGDSAVYLCASSLNTGRVYFGPGTRLTVL.

The chain combines TRBV7-6 with TRBJ2-3; TRBD1 aligns across 8 bases. Germline CDR1 SGHVS, CDR2 FNYEAQ. This CDR3 has 19 residues. V dropped 2 bases and J dropped 6; count of bases not matched to a gene: 19. The CDR3 spells CASSLKWASSDRAHDTQYF. As DNA, the CDR3 is TGTGCCAGCAGCTTAAAGTGGGCGTCCTCGGACAGGGCGCACGATACGCAGTATTTT.

This clonotype occurred many times. The CDR3: CATSVQTGAEQYF. CDR3 in DNA: TGTGCCACCAGCGTCCAGACCGGCGCCGAGCAGTACTTC. The chain combines TRBV15 with TRBJ2-7; the D is unclear. CDR3 length: 13 residues. V was trimmed by 5 bases and J by 6 bases, leaving 14 bases between them. Per germline, CDR1 LNHNV and CDR2 YYDKDF (reference sequence).

The table lists this clonotype with many counts. The chain uses TRBV20-1 and TRBJ2-2; D is possibly TRBD1 (5 bases). The CDR3 has 12 residues. Trimming shortened V by 6 bases and J by 5 bases, and 10 bases separated the two germline ends. The V gene's germline CDR1 is DFQATT and CDR2 SNEGSKA (reference sequence). The chain's CDR3 is CSATYRTGELFF. CDR3 coding DNA: TGCAGTGCGACCTACAGGACCGGGGAGCTGTTTTTT.

Many counts were recorded for this clonotype. The chain uses TRBV6-5 and TRBJ2-1; D unclear. Trimming shortened V by 0 bases and J by 9 bases, and 9 bases separated the two germline ends. Germline loops: CDR1 MNHEY, CDR2 SVGAGI. This CDR3 is 13 amino acids long. CDR3 in amino acids: CASSYSDGLEQFF. In DNA form, the CDR3 reads TGTGCCAGCAGTTACTCGGATGGCCTTGAGCAGTTCTTC.